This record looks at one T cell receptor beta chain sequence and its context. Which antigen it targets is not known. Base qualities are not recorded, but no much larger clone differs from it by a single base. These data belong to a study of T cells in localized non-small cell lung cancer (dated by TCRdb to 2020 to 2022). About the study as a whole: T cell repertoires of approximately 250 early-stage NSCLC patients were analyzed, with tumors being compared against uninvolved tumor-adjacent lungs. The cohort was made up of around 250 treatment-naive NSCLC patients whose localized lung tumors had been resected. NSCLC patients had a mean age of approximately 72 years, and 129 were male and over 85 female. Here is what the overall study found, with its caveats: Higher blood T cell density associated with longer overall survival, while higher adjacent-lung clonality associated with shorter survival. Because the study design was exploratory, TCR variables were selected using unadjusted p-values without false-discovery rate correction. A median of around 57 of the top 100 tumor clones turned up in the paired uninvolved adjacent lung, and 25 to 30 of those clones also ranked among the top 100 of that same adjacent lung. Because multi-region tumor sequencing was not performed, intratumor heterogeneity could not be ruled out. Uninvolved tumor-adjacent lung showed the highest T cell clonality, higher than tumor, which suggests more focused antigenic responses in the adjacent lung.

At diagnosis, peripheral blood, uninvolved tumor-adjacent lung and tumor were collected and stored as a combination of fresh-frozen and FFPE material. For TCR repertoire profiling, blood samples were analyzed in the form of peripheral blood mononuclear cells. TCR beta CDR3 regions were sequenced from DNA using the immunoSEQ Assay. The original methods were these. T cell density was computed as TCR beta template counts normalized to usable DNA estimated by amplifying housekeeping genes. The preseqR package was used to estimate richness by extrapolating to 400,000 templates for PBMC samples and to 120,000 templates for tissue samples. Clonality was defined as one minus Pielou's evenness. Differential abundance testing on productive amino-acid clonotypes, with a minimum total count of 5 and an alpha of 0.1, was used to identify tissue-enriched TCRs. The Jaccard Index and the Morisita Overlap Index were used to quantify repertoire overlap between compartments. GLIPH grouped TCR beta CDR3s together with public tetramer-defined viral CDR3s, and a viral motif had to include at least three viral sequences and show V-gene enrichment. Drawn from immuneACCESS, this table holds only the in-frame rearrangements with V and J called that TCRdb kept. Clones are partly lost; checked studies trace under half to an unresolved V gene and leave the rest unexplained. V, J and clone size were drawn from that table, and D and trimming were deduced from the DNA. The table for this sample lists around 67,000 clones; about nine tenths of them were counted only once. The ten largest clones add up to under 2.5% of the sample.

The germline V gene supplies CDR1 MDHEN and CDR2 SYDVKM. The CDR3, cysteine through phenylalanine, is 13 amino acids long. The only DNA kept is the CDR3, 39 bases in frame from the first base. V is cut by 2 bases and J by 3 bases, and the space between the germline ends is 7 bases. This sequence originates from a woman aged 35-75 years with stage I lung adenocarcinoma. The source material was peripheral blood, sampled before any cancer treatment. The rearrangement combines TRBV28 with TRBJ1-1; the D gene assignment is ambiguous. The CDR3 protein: CASSLALYTEAFF. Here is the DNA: TGTGCCAGCAGTTTAGCACTGTACACTGAAGCTTTCTTT.